These 5 T cell receptor beta chains originate from one sample sequenced in a study of blood T cell repertoires in COVID-19 (TCRdb year 2020). Library prep was done by the immunoSEQ multiplex PCR assay. TCRdb's version of the immuneACCESS table is confined to in-frame rearrangements and falls short of the full clone set. An unresolved V gene accounts for under half of the shortfall where checked; the remainder is of unknown origin. The sample profile shows about 97,000 clones; about 87% of them were found once. 15% of the sample goes to the ten largest clones. The sequencing sample was made of peripheral blood. These receptors came from a human donor in a cohort sampled during active COVID-19.

The chain couples TRBV5-1 to TRBJ1-1; no clear D. CDR3 size: 13 residues. Germline V gives CDR1 SGHRS, CDR2 YFSETQ. The V and J ends lost 3 bases and 1 base respectively, with 7 bases between them. CDR3 region: CASSSRENTEAFF. CDR3 bases: TGCGCCAGCAGCTCCCGGGAGAACACTGAAGCTTTCTTT.

The chain couples TRBV1 to TRBJ1-6. TRBV1 is a documented pseudogene. The CDR3 sequence is 19 residues long. The CDR3 loop is CTSSQVWSGVDRYNSPLHF. In nucleotides, the CDR3 is TGCACCAGCAGCCAAGTATGGTCCGGGGTAGATCGCTATAATTCACCCCTCCACTTT.

The rearrangement joins TRBV19 to TRBJ2-2; 7 bases align to TRBD2. Germline CDR1 is LNHDA and CDR2 is SQIVND (reference sequence). V was clipped by 7 bases and J by 6 bases; unmatched bases: 8. CDR3 size: 14 residues. DNA for the CDR3: TGTGCCAGTACCCACGGGGGGAGGGCCGGGGAGCTGTTTTTT. It specifies CASTHGGRAGELFF.

This clone was detected once. The rearrangement uses TRBV6-6 and TRBJ2-5; 7 bases align to TRBD1. Germline V gene sequence: CDR1 MNHNY, CDR2 SVGAGI (reference sequence). J was trimmed by 3 bases and V by 4 bases; bases with no gene match: 11. CDR3 length equals 16 residues. In nucleotides, the CDR3 is TGTGCCAGCAGTTCCGCAAGACAGGGTGGAGAAGAGACCCAGTACTTC. Protein: CASSSARQGGEETQYF.

This chain connects TRBV30 to TRBJ1-2, with TRBD1 as a possible D gene (6 bases). The ends were cut back, 0 bases at V and 6 bases at J, with 11 bases in the middle. CDR1 and CDR2 (germline): GTSNPN, SVGIG (reference sequence). This CDR3 has 13 residues. CDR3 sequence: CAWSVLGADGYTF. CDR3 in DNA: TGTGCCTGGAGTGTACTGGGGGCTGATGGCTACACCTTC.